This TCR beta chain was profiled in a study of T cell repertoires in cytomegalovirus infection. In TCRdb, the reads were re-called with MiXCR into one record per CDR3 protein. The data hold 300,000 to 400,000 distinct CDR3 sequences, with almost 30% observed a single time. The study's findings and limits: Dominating the ex vivo response were HLA-C-restricted CMV-specific TCR beta clonotypes. Cumulated frequencies of public TCR beta families served to identify carriers of CMV plus the relevant HLA.

This CDR3 has 14 amino acids. V lost 6 bases and J lost 3; bases outside the gene matches: 7. Germline CDR1 reads ENHRY; CDR2 reads SYGVKD. This clonotype was counted only a few times. Its target is not known. This sequence was found in a human donor in good health (CMV status not recorded). Some clones in this sample may be carry-over from other donors' samples. The rearrangement uses TRBV10-3 and TRBJ2-7; 8 bases agree with TRBD1. Sequences were derived from cultured PBMCs, sampled from culture after CMV antigen stimulation. CDR3 coding DNA: TGTGCCATCAGAATCGGACAGGGCGGCTACGAGCAGTACTTC. Amino acids: CAIRIGQGGYEQYF.